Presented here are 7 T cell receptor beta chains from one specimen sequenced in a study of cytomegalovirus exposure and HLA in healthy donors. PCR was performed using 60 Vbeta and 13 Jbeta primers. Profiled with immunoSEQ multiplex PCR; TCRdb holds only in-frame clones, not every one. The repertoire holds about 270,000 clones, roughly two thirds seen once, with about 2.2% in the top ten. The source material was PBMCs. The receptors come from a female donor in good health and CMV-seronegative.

The CDR3 nucleotides are TGTGCCAGCAGCTTAGTAGGGGGCACTGGAAACACCATATATTTT. Encoded protein: CASSLVGGTGNTIYF. The rearrangement uses TRBV11-2 and TRBJ1-3; TRBD1 agrees at 7 bases. The CDR3 is 15 amino acids. Per the germline V gene, CDR1 is SGHAT and CDR2 is FQNNGV. The V gene end was trimmed by 1 base and the J gene end by 2 bases; junction bases not matched to a gene: 2.

Here the CDR3 reads CASTPTGTGIYQETQYF. CDR3 in DNA: TGCGCCAGCACCCCGACCGGGACAGGGATCTACCAAGAGACCCAGTACTTC. This rearrangement joins TRBV5-1 to TRBJ2-5; 9 bases map to TRBD1. The CDR3 totals 17 residues. The V gene end was trimmed by 6 bases and the J gene end by 0 bases; junction bases not matched to a gene: 12. From germline, CDR1 is SGHRS and CDR2 YFSETQ.

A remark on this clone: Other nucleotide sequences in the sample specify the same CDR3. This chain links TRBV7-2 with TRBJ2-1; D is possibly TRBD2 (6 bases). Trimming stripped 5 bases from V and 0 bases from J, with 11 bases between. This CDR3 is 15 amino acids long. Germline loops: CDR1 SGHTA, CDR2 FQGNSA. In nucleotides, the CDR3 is TGTGCCAGCAGCGCCCCCGGGAGCTCCTACAATGAGCAGTTCTTC. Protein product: CASSAPGSSYNEQFF.

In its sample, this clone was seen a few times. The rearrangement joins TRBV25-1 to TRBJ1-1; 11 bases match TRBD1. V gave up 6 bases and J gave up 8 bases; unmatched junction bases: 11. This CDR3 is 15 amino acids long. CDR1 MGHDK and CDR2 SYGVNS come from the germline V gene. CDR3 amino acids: CASRETGTGGLEAFF. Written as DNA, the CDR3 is TGTGCCAGCAGGGAAACCGGGACAGGGGGTCTAGAAGCTTTCTTT.

CDR3 DNA: TGCAGCGTTGGTCTCGGTCGAAGCTCCTACGAGCAGTACTTC. It translates to CSVGLGRSSYEQYF. The chain carries TRBV29-1 and TRBJ2-7; D remains unclear. V shed 4 bases and J shed 0 bases, with 13 bases lying between them. The CDR3 runs 14 residues. The germline V gene encodes CDR1 SQVTM and CDR2 ANQGSEA.

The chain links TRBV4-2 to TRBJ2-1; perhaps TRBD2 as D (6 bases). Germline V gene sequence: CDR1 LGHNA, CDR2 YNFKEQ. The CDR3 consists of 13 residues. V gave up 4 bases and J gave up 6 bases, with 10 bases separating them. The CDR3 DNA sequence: TGTGCCAGCAGCCCGGGACTGCCCAATGAGCAGTTCTTC. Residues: CASSPGLPNEQFF.

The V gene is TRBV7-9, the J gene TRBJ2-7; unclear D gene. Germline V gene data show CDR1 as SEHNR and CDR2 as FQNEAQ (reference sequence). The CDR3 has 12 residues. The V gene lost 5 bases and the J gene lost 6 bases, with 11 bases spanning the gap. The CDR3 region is CASSPGQAEQYF. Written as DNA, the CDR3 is TGTGCCAGCAGCCCCGGCCAGGCCGAGCAGTACTTC.